Below, 18 T cell receptor beta chains from the same sample are listed, as sequenced in a study of T cell changes during pregnancy in multiple sclerosis (dated by TCRdb to between 2017 and 2020). Library creation used the immunoSEQ multiplex PCR assay. TCRdb obtained this table from immuneACCESS and retained in-frame rearrangements with V and J assigned. These tables miss some clones; where compared with another copy, unresolved V genes account for less than half of the shortfall, and the remainder is unexplained. Present in this sample are around 39,000 clones, 80% to 95% of which were seen just once. In total, the top ten clones hold about 1.3% of the sample. The sequenced material came from PBMCs (not recorded whether the cells were cultured). The source is a female donor with multiple sclerosis, enrolled in a pregnancy study.

This chain joins TRBV9 and TRBJ2-7; 7 bases fit TRBD2. With 0 bases clipped from V and 3 bases from J, the junction kept 12 bases outside the gene matches. CDR1 is SGDLS and CDR2 is YYNGEE in the germline V gene. CDR3 length equals 17 residues. The CDR3 DNA reads as TGTGCCAGCAGCGTAGCCGATGTCGGGCGGGAGCTCTACGAGCAGTACTTC. As protein: CASSVADVGRELYEQYF.

This chain links TRBV4-1 with TRBJ1-2; TRBD1 matches 7 bases. CDR3 length: 14 amino acids. The V gene's germline CDR1 is MGHRA and CDR2 YSYEKL. With V trimmed by 4 bases and J by 3 bases, 5 bases remained unmatched. The CDR3 nucleotides are TGCGCCAGCAGCCCCAGGGGGGAGGACTATGGCTACACCTTC. Protein sequence: CASSPRGEDYGYTF.

The chain has TRBV11-3 and TRBJ2-5; 13 nucleotides agree with TRBD2. The CDR3 runs to 15 residues. Per the germline V gene, CDR1 is SGHNT and CDR2 is YENEEA. Trimming removed 5 bases from V and 3 bases from J; junction bases left unmatched: 3. The CDR3 here is CASSLGTSGKETQYF. The DNA of the CDR3 is TGTGCCAGCAGCCTAGGGACTAGCGGGAAAGAGACCCAGTACTTC.

The CDR3: CASSLTFTAGNTIYF. The CDR3, as DNA: TGTGCCAGCAGCTTGACTTTTACGGCTGGAAACACCATATATTTT. This chain links TRBV5-6 with TRBJ1-3, with D unclear. The CDR3 is made up of 15 amino acids. CDR1 and CDR2 from the germline V gene are SGHDT and YYEEEE. The ends were cut back, 1 base at V and 2 bases at J, with 10 bases in the middle.

The J gene is TRBJ1-1, the V gene TRBV19, with 8 bases that match TRBD1. Germline-derived CDR1 and CDR2 are LNHDA and SQIVND (reference sequence). The CDR3 has 13 residues. The V gene end was trimmed by 7 bases and the J gene end by 4 bases; junction bases not matched to a gene: 5. The CDR3 nucleotides are TGTGCCAGTACAAGACAGGGGACCACTGAAGCTTTCTTT. As protein: CASTRQGTTEAFF.

The genes are TRBV5-5 and TRBJ2-5, with a weak D call TRBD1 (6 bases). V lost 2 bases to trimming and J lost 3 bases, with 8 bases between them. This CDR3 is built from 13 residues. Germline lookup yields CDR1 SGHKS and CDR2 YYEKEE (reference sequence). CDR3 DNA sequence: TGTGCCAGCAGCTTACAGGGAGAAGAGACCCAGTACTTC. It is translated as CASSLQGEETQYF. Variable domain in full (rest from reference TRBV5-5 and TRBJ2-5): DAGVTQSPTHLIKTRGQQVTLRCSPISGHKSVSWYQQVLGQGPQFIFQYYEKEERGRGNFPDRFSARQFPNYSSELNVNALLLGDSALYLCASSLQGEETQYFGPGTRLLVL.

The chain employs TRBV5-6 and TRBJ2-5, with D tentatively TRBD2 (6 bases). Germline V gene lookup returns CDR1 SGHDT and CDR2 YYEEEE. The CDR3 runs 13 residues. The germline V and J ends were trimmed by 4 bases and 0 bases, with 7 bases remaining between them. CDR3 nucleotides: TGTGCCAGCAGCCCGGGGGACCAAGAGACCCAGTACTTC. This sequence encodes CASSPGDQETQYF.

V usage is TRBV6-5 and J usage is TRBJ2-7; 11 nucleotides agree with TRBD2. The junction had 6 bases not matched to a gene; V was cut back by 5 bases and J by 6 bases. CDR1 is MNHEY, CDR2 SVGAGI, per germline. The CDR3 extends over 14 amino acids. CDR3 sequence reads: CASSTGTSGGEQYF. DNA for the CDR3: TGTGCCAGCAGTACCGGGACTAGCGGAGGCGAGCAGTACTTC.

The CDR3 sequence: CASSLRWTVAYEQYF. The DNA for the CDR3 is TGTGCCAGCAGCTTACGGTGGACGGTAGCCTACGAGCAGTACTTC. The chain has TRBV7-2 and TRBJ2-7, with unresolved D. Germline V CDR1 and CDR2: SGHTA, FQGNSA. CDR3 length: 15 residues. The V end lost 2 bases, the J end lost 2 bases, and 13 bases lay between the germline ends.

This clone was observed a few times. The chain combines TRBV4-3 with TRBJ2-3; either TRBD1 or TRBD2 may supply D (6 bases each). Germline-derived CDR1 and CDR2 are LGHNA and YSLEER. V was trimmed by 6 bases and J by 3 bases, leaving 13 bases between them. The CDR3 has 14 residues. DNA of the CDR3: TGCGCCAGCAGTAGGGGGGCACAGACAGATACGCAGTATTTT. It translates to CASSRGAQTDTQYF.

The V and J genes are TRBV11-2 and TRBJ2-2; D gene ambiguous. The CDR3 extends over 15 amino acids. Trimming pared 1 base from V and 0 bases from J, leaving 6 bases between. Germline V lookup: CDR1 SGHAT, CDR2 FQNNGV. Here the CDR3 DNA reads TGTGCCAGCAGCTTAGGACGGACGAACACCGGGGAGCTGTTTTTT. Encoded protein: CASSLGRTNTGELFF. Full variable domain (missing parts from reference TRBV11-2 and TRBJ2-2): EAGVAQSPRYKIIEKRQSVAFWCNPISGHATLYWYQQILGQGPKLLIQFQNNGVVDDSQLPKDRFSAERLKGVDSTLKIQPAKLEDSAVYLCASSLGRTNTGELFFGEGSRLTVL.

The chain recombines TRBV5-6 with TRBJ2-7; 11 bases agree with TRBD2. The V gene's germline CDR1 is SGHDT and CDR2 YYEEEE. With V trimmed by 4 bases and J by 6 bases, 9 bases remained unmatched. This CDR3 has 15 amino acids. CDR3 region: CASSPGTSGPSEQYF. As DNA, the CDR3 is TGTGCCAGCAGCCCGGGGACTAGCGGACCCTCCGAGCAGTACTTC.

A single count supports this clone. The rearrangement links TRBV7-6 to TRBJ2-7, with no clear D. Trimming pared 0 bases from V and 7 bases from J, leaving 10 bases between. The CDR3 contains 13 residues. CDR1 and CDR2 from the germline V gene are SGHVS and FNYEAQ. CDR3 bases: TGTGCCAGCAGCTTAGCTTCATCACAGGAGCAGTACTTC. Its translation is CASSLASSQEQYF.

The V and J genes are TRBV11-2 and TRBJ2-7; 10 bases are shared with TRBD2. Germline V lookup: CDR1 SGHAT, CDR2 FQNNGV. The V gene end was trimmed by 4 bases and the J gene end by 0 bases; junction bases not matched to a gene: 3. The CDR3 runs 15 residues. The CDR3 protein is CASSSLAGASYEQYF. The CDR3 DNA follows: TGTGCCAGCAGCTCCCTAGCGGGAGCCTCCTACGAGCAGTACTTC.

The rearrangement joins TRBV7-3 to TRBJ2-5; TRBD1 might be the D (6 bases). V dropped 5 bases and J dropped 5 bases, with 15 bases sitting between them. This CDR3 is built from 14 residues. Germline V gene sequence: CDR1 SGHTA, CDR2 FQGTGA. CDR3 in amino acids: CASSQNQGTETQYF. The CDR3 DNA reads as TGTGCCAGCAGCCAGAACCAGGGGACGGAGACCCAGTACTTC.

The CDR3 DNA sequence: TGTGCCAGCAGCCCACGACAGGGACAGGGGCCGGGCGAGCAGTACTTC. Protein product: CASSPRQGQGPGEQYF. The V gene is TRBV9, the J gene TRBJ2-7; 10 nucleotides align to TRBD1. Germline CDR1 and CDR2: SGDLS and YYNGEE. With V trimmed by 4 bases and J by 6 bases, 13 bases remained unmatched. This CDR3 has 16 amino acids.

V gene TRBV7-3 combines with J gene TRBJ2-6; D perhaps matches TRBD1 (6 bases). V dropped 5 bases and J dropped 2 bases, with 10 bases sitting between them. Germline V lookup: CDR1 SGHTA, CDR2 FQGTGA. This CDR3 comprises 15 residues. CDR3 DNA sequence: TGTGCCAGCAGCGAACAGGGAGCTGGGGCCAACGTCCTGACTTTC. Translated, it gives CASSEQGAGANVLTF.

V and J are TRBV4-3 and TRBJ1-1; D is undetermined. In germline, CDR1 is LGHNA, CDR2 YSLEER. The CDR3 consists of 15 residues. The V and J ends lost 4 bases and 4 bases respectively, with 16 bases between them. CDR3 sequence (DNA): TGCGCCAGCAGCCTAACGTGGGGTGAGGGCACTGAAGCTTTCTTT. Its protein is CASSLTWGEGTEAFF.